Shown below are 11 T cell receptor beta chains from a single sample sequenced in a study of beta chain features in type 1 diabetes. Study results and caveats: All four CD4+ subsets from Type 1 diabetes patients carried moderately but significantly shorter TCRB CDR3s.

Antigens of these TCRs are unknown. What was sequenced were expressed TCRB transcripts, since all of the isolated RNA had been reverse transcribed. Some clones are missing from TCRdb's copy, which holds only in-frame ones; the method was immunoSEQ multiplex PCR. This table holds approximately 250,000 clones, roughly 25% found once. The sample consisted of naive CD4+ T cells from blood. Source of these receptors: a woman in her 30s with type 1 diabetes.

This clone was observed a handful of times. The chain joins TRBV18 to TRBJ2-7; 8 bases are shared with TRBD2. The CDR3 has 15 residues. Germline values: CDR1 KGHSH, CDR2 LQKENI. V dropped 3 bases and J dropped 5; count of bases not matched to a gene: 9. For the CDR3, the DNA is TGTGCCAGCTCACCTCAGGAGCGGGAGAGTAACGAGCAGTACTTC. It translates to CASSPQERESNEQYF.

The chain couples TRBV30 to TRBJ2-7; no clear D gene. Germline V gene sequence: CDR1 GTSNPN, CDR2 SVGIG (reference sequence). This CDR3 is 12 amino acids long. The V end lost 2 bases, the J end lost 2 bases, and 7 bases lay between the germline ends. CDR3 region: CAWSSSAYEQYF. The CDR3, as DNA: TGTGCCTGGAGTTCAAGCGCCTACGAGCAGTACTTC.

The rearrangement links TRBV5-4 to TRBJ2-7, with TRBD2 matching over 8 bases. V dropped 0 bases and J dropped 2; count of bases not matched to a gene: 1. CDR3 length equals 14 residues. Germline V lookup: CDR1 SGHNT, CDR2 YYREEE (reference sequence). As DNA, the CDR3 is TGTGCCAGCAGCTTGGACGGGGGGGCCTACGAGCAGTACTTC. This codes for CASSLDGGAYEQYF. The entire variable domain, with the rest obtained from reference TRBV5-4 and TRBJ2-7, is as follows: ETGVTQSPTHLIKTRGQQVTLRCSSQSGHNTVSWYQQALGQGPQFIFQYYREEENGRGNFPPRFSGLQFPNYSSELNVNALELDDSALYLCASSLDGGAYEQYFGPGTRLTVT.

The rearrangement links TRBV18 to TRBJ1-1, with no clear D. Trimming took off 3 bases at V and 7 bases at J, with 18 bases between the two ends. The CDR3 loop spans 15 amino acids. Germline V gene sequence: CDR1 KGHSH, CDR2 LQKENI. As DNA, the CDR3 is TGTGCCAGCTCACCGCTGGCGAGGGCCGAGGGTGAAGCTTTCTTT. Translation gives CASSPLARAEGEAFF.

In this sample, this clone turned up a few times. This sample includes further DNA sequences coding for the same CDR3. In DNA, the CDR3 is TGTGCCAGCTCACCCCAGGGGGATACGCAGTATTTT. It yields the protein CASSPQGDTQYF. This chain joins TRBV18 and TRBJ2-3; the D gene is possibly TRBD1 (6 bases). This CDR3 has 12 amino acids. Per the germline V gene, CDR1 is KGHSH and CDR2 is LQKENI. V was pared by 3 bases and J by 6 bases, with 7 bases between.

This sequence joins TRBV30 and TRBJ2-3, with TRBD2 matching over 13 bases. The CDR3 contains 16 residues. CDR1 is GTSNPN and CDR2 is SVGIG in the germline V gene (reference sequence). The junction had 5 bases not matched to a gene; V was cut back by 1 base and J by 4 bases. The chain's CDR3 is CAWSGHGLAGADTQYF. CDR3 DNA sequence: TGTGCCTGGAGTGGACATGGACTAGCGGGAGCAGATACGCAGTATTTT.

The chain combines TRBV9 with TRBJ1-1; D not certain. This CDR3 contains 14 residues. Trimming took off 0 bases at V and 5 bases at J, with 11 bases between the two ends. The V gene's germline CDR1 is SGDLS and CDR2 YYNGEE. The DNA of the CDR3 is TGTGCCAGCAGCGTAGACGCGAGTGTGACTGAAGCTTTCTTT. Its protein is CASSVDASVTEAFF. Together with reference TRBV9 and TRBJ1-1, the CDR3 gives the full variable domain: DSGVTQTPKHLITATGQRVTLRCSPRSGDLSVYWYQQSLDQGLQFLIQYYNGEERAKGNILERFSAQQFPDLHSELNLSSLELGDSALYFCASSVDASVTEAFFGQGTRLTVV.

The genes are TRBV2 and TRBJ2-7, with 7 nucleotides matching TRBD2. J lost 2 bases, V lost 5 bases, and 9 bases had no gene match. This CDR3 has 15 residues. Germline V lookup: CDR1 SNHLY, CDR2 FYNNEI. The DNA of the CDR3 is TGTGCCAGCAGTTCCGGCGGGCTAGCGGCCTACGAGCAGTACTTC. Its protein product is CASSSGGLAAYEQYF.

This chain uses TRBV2 with TRBJ2-5, with 8 bases aligning to TRBD1. Trimming took 5 bases from V and 6 from J; bases not matched to a gene: 5. The CDR3 spans 13 residues. Germline V gene data show CDR1 as SNHLY and CDR2 as FYNNEI. CDR3 region: CASSPDRVKTQYF. The DNA for the CDR3 is TGTGCCAGCAGTCCGGACAGGGTAAAGACCCAGTACTTC.

The chain uses TRBV27 and TRBJ2-2; TRBD2 agrees at 14 bases. The J segment lost 6 bases and the V segment lost 5 bases, leaving 5 bases of the junction unmatched. CDR1 and CDR2 from the germline V gene are MNHEY and SMNVEV (reference sequence). CDR3 length: 16 amino acids. In nucleotides, the CDR3 is TGTGCCAGCAGTCGACGGACTAGCGGGAGGTCCGGGGAGCTGTTTTTT. It specifies CASSRRTSGRSGELFF.

The chain joins TRBV11-2 to TRBJ2-1; weak D call: TRBD2 (7 bases). This CDR3 is 15 amino acids long. The germline gives CDR1 SGHAT, CDR2 FQNNGV. The germline V and J ends were trimmed by 7 bases and 7 bases, with 20 bases remaining between them. CDR3 protein: CASTPGAGVGNEQFF. CDR3 coding DNA: TGTGCCAGCACCCCAGGGGCGGGAGTAGGGAATGAGCAGTTCTTC.